The entry below gives a single T cell receptor beta chain sequence along with its context. The antigen remains unidentified. In germline, CDR1 is SGHNT, CDR2 YYREEE (reference sequence). The CDR3 sequence is 16 residues long. V was clipped by 0 bases and J by 0 bases, with 10 bases between them. Profiling relied on immunoSEQ multiplex PCR, and the TCRdb table lists in-frame clones only, not all of them. The sample shows around 56,000 clones, 75% to 90% of them seen only once. The unexposed donors gave CD4+ T cells in about 2011-2018, prior to COVID-19. CD4 enrichment then naive enrichment separated naive from memory CD4+ cells. This sample was included in a study of CD4 T cells in relation to SARS-CoV-2 and coronaviruses. Overall study findings and caveats: About 65% of donors had memory CD4+ clonotypes crossrecognizing SARS-CoV-2 and common cold coronavirus spike. No donor gave both pre-pandemic and post-infection samples. The assay detects memory recall responses, not culture-primed primary responses.

The receptor was derived from a human donor in good health. Source material: memory CD4+ T cells from PBMCs. This rearrangement joins TRBV5-4 to TRBJ2-4; D call uncertain. The DNA for the CDR3 is TGTGCCAGCAGCTTGGACGTCAATCTAGCCAAAAACATTCAGTACTTC. Its protein is CASSLDVNLAKNIQYF.